This entry features one T cell receptor beta chain sequence. Its antigen remains unidentified. No per-base quality is available; no much larger clone lies one base away. This record comes from a study of T cell responses to AZD1222 COVID-19 vaccine (dated by TCRdb to about 2021). Background on the whole study: AZD1222 recipients given second doses at about 4 weeks or at about 12 weeks were pooled, since spike-specific TCR depth and breadth were not found to differ between the two schedules. Enrollment into the trials was organized by age into subgroups of 18-55, 56-69 and 70-plus years, and those subgroups contained approximately 160, 26 and 62 TCR-sequenced participants, respectively. TCR sequencing covered 230 to 250 trial participants: about 210 given two doses of AZD1222 and approximately 26 given two doses of MenACWY control vaccine. Results and caveats for the whole study, not just this receptor: Nearly half of unique spike-specific TCRs reportedly recognized epitopes outside regions mutated in the B.1.351 and B.1.1.7 variants. After two AZD1222 doses, spike-specific TCR breadth and depth were significantly higher than at day 0 and than in MenACWY recipients. The 56-69-year group was small, and its depth increase did not reach significance, likely because of low power. Because no samples from the day 14 peak response were available, repertoires could be characterized only after the peak T cell response. Participants were mostly white British, with more females than males. The authors suggested clonal diversity may have been underestimated. Conclusions about previously exposed vaccinees are limited because only six or seven AZD1222 recipients were SARS-CoV-2 seropositive at baseline. Vaccine-associated CD4 TCRs spanned the whole spike protein, with dominant responses in regions 160-218 and 743-854.

The CDR3 regions of human TCRbeta chains were analyzed by immunosequencing. From the authors' description of their analysis: Repertoire TCRs were matched against a reference library of SARS-CoV-2-specific TCRs generated with the MIRA antigen-specificity platform. Breadth meant the fraction of unique TCRs that were SARS-CoV-2-associated, whereas depth meant the fraction of total T cells that were SARS-CoV-2-associated. Using the MIRA data, every spike-specific TCR was mapped to the spike region that the TCR reacted to and assigned to either a CD4 or a CD8 class. Log10-transformed breadth and depth values were compared by one-way ANOVA with Sidak's multiple comparisons tests. TCRdb provides this immuneACCESS table in a form limited to in-frame rearrangements. Some clones are lacking; in checked studies, under half of them reflect an unresolved V gene, and why the rest are absent is not known. V and J calls and clone size follow that table, whereas D and trimming were derived from the DNA. The sample contains approximately 260,000 clones, approximately 93% of them found a single time. Roughly 0.5% of the sample is in the top ten clones.

V is clipped by 6 bases and J by 2 bases, and the sequence between their germline boundaries is 11 bases long. According to the germline V gene, CDR1 reads MDHEN and CDR2 reads SYDVKM. The CDR3, from cysteine to phenylalanine, totals 14 residues. This entry keeps only the CDR3 DNA: 42 bases, framed from base 1. The sample's time point label, decoded: baseline before first vaccination. Vaccinee samples came from UK trials COV001 and COV002, including a single-blind randomized controlled phase 2/3 trial of AZD1222 (ChAdOx1 nCoV-19) in healthy adults. For TCRbeta chain sequencing, PBMC samples from trial participants were taken at day 0 and at day 28 after the second dose.

The starting material was peripheral blood, obtained on day 0 of AZD1222 vaccination. The source is an adult in good health. The rearranged segments are TRBV28 and TRBJ1-5, with the D gene uncertain. The DNA sequence reads TGTGCCAGCAGATGGTATGGGGGCAATCAGCCCCAGCATTTT. This translates into CASRWYGGNQPQHF. The entire variable domain, with the stretches around the CDR3 drawn from the reference TRBV28 and TRBJ1-5 proteins, is DVKVTQSSRYLVKRTGEKVFLECVQDMDHENMFWYRQDPGLGLRLIYFSYDVKMKEKGDIPEGYSVSREKKERFSLILESASTNQTSMYLCASRWYGGNQPQHFGDGTRLSIL.